One and the same sample provided the 10 T cell receptor beta chains below, sequenced in a study of cytomegalovirus exposure and HLA in healthy donors. With 60 Vbeta and 13 Jbeta primers, the PCR was carried out. Measured with immunoSEQ multiplex PCR; TCRdb has only the in-frame clones, and not every one. The sample includes 80,000 or so clones, roughly a tenth of them seen just once. Material for sequencing was PBMCs. Source of these receptors: a man in his sixties in good health and CMV-seropositive.

This clone was seen a handful of times. The chain links TRBV6-1 to TRBJ2-3; 9 positions match TRBD1. There are 16 residues in the CDR3. Trimming at V came to 4 bases and at J to 1 base, leaving 6 bases not matched to a gene. Germline loops: CDR1 MNHNS, CDR2 SASEGT. The CDR3 bases are TGTGCCAGCAGTGTGGATTGGACAGGGGGCACAGATACGCAGTATTTT. Translating it yields CASSVDWTGGTDTQYF.

This clone showed up just a few times. Only one base separates this from a far larger clonotype, so it likely reflects a read error. The same CDR3 can be traced to other DNA sequences in this sample. The rearrangement uses TRBV4-1 and TRBJ1-2, with a tentative D call TRBD1 (5 bases). This CDR3 has 16 residues. Trimming stripped 5 bases from V and 5 bases from J, with 21 bases between. Germline loops: CDR1 MGHRA, CDR2 YSYEKL. The DNA for the CDR3 is TGCGCCAGCAGCTCAAGTTGGGCAGGGCTAGGATATGGCTACACCTTC. Its protein product is CASSSSWAGLGYGYTF.

This clone turned up a few times. The chain couples TRBV18 to TRBJ2-1; 10 bases agree with TRBD2. Germline V CDR1 and CDR2: KGHSH, LQKENI. The CDR3 length is 17 residues. J gave up 1 base and V 3 bases, and 6 bases lay outside the gene matches. CDR3 DNA sequence: TGTGCCAGCTCACCGAGTACTAGCGGGACTTCCTACAATGAGCAGTTCTTC. Amino acids: CASSPSTSGTSYNEQFF.

This sequence joins TRBV4-2 and TRBJ2-7; 14 bases fit TRBD2. Germline-derived CDR1 and CDR2 are LGHNA and YNFKEQ. Trimming took 3 bases from V and 6 from J; bases not matched to a gene: 7. This CDR3 has 16 residues. The CDR3 loop is CASSQATSGGAGEQYV. The DNA of the CDR3 is TGTGCCAGCAGCCAGGCGACTAGCGGGGGGGCCGGCGAGCAGTACGTC.

There are a few counts of this clone. This rearrangement joins TRBV6-5 to TRBJ1-1, with 7 bases that match TRBD1. V was pared by 4 bases and J by 4 bases, with 9 bases of the junction left unmatched. The CDR3 consists of 15 residues. Germline-derived CDR1 and CDR2 are MNHEY and SVGAGI. The CDR3 DNA reads as TGTGCCAGCAGTTTCGGGACAGCTTGGGGCACTGAAGCTTTCTTT. Encoded protein: CASSFGTAWGTEAFF.

The CDR3 spells CASSLSAGGVYEQYF. In DNA form, the CDR3 reads TGTGCCAGCAGTCTCTCGGCGGGAGGTGTCTACGAGCAGTACTTC. The chain is built from TRBV27 and TRBJ2-7; TRBD2 aligns across 8 bases. Germline V gene sequence: CDR1 MNHEY, CDR2 SMNVEV (reference sequence). The CDR3 is made up of 15 amino acids. Trimming at V came to 5 bases and at J to 3 bases, leaving 9 bases not matched to a gene.

This clone has only a few counts. This sequence joins TRBV6-5 and TRBJ2-7, with D tentatively TRBD1 (6 bases). The CDR3 is 13 residues long. Germline lookup yields CDR1 MNHEY and CDR2 SVGAGI. Trimming removed 8 bases at V and 2 bases at J, with 13 bases between. In DNA, the CDR3 is TGTGCCAGCTCCGAGGGGGAGCCCTACGAGCAGTACTTC. As protein: CASSEGEPYEQYF.

The chain links TRBV18 to TRBJ2-5, with 10 positions matching TRBD2. CDR3 size: 15 residues. Germline CDR1 is KGHSH and CDR2 is LQKENI. Losses at the gene ends were 6 bases for V and 2 bases for J; bases not matched to a gene: 6. DNA of the CDR3: TGTGCCAGCTCCTCTAGCGGGAGTCGTCAAGAGACCCAGTACTTC. Protein: CASSSSGSRQETQYF. The whole variable domain, filled in from reference TRBV18 and TRBJ2-5, reads NAGVMQNPRHLVRRRGQEARLRCSPMKGHSHVYWYRQLPEEGLKFMVYLQKENIIDESGMPKERFSAEFPKEGPSILRIQQVVRGDSAAYFCASSSSGSRQETQYFGPGTRLLVL.

The chain employs TRBV9 and TRBJ2-5; D not certain. This CDR3 region has 14 residues. The germline V gene encodes CDR1 SGDLS and CDR2 YYNGEE. The V gene lost 1 base and the J gene lost 0 bases, with 7 bases spanning the gap. DNA of the CDR3: TGTGCCAGCAGCGTAAGACGGGACCAAGAGACCCAGTACTTC. Translation gives CASSVRRDQETQYF.

The rearrangement uses TRBV5-1 and TRBJ2-3; D unclear. The ends were cut back, 5 bases at V and 0 bases at J, with 10 bases in the middle. The CDR3 loop spans 14 amino acids. Per the germline V gene, CDR1 is SGHRS and CDR2 is YFSETQ. The CDR3 region is CASRSPTSTDTQYF. CDR3 coding DNA: TGCGCCAGCAGAAGCCCCACTAGCACAGATACGCAGTATTTT. The variable domain in full, with the rest retrieved from reference TRBV5-1 and TRBJ2-3, is KAGVTQTPRYLIKTRGQQVTLSCSPISGHRSVSWYQQTPGQGLQFLFEYFSETQRNKGNFPGRFSGRQFSNSRSEMNVSTLELGDSALYLCASRSPTSTDTQYFGPGTRLTVL.